This paragraph covers one TCR beta chain sequence. This entry comes from a study of human T cells and chemical hapten exposure. About the research overall: Diphenylcyclopropenone doses were given weekly to the scalps of patients across the approximately 24-week study.

The time point denotes: patch test 2, 6 weeks after DPC sensitization. The treatment is: therapeutic diphenylcyclopropenone sensitization with weekly scalp DPC. A single record per CDR3 protein comes from TCRdb applying MiXCR to the RACE reads. The sample records fewer than 90,000 distinct CDR3 sequences, about 6.6% being singletons. V lost 5 bases and J lost 1; bases outside the gene matches: 12. CDR1 is SEHNR, CDR2 FQNEAQ, per germline (reference sequence). The CDR3 loop spans 17 amino acids. The chain links TRBV7-9 to TRBJ1-2; 8 positions match TRBD1. Specimen: whole blood, collected in connection with sensitization to the hapten diphenylcyclopropenone (DPC). The sequence was obtained from a woman aged 25 to 39 with alopecia areata. Some clones in this sample may be carry-over from other donors' samples. The CDR3 DNA reads TGTGCCAGCAGCCCCGGACAGGGCAATAGATATAACTATGGCTACACCTTC. It specifies CASSPGQGNRYNYGYTF.